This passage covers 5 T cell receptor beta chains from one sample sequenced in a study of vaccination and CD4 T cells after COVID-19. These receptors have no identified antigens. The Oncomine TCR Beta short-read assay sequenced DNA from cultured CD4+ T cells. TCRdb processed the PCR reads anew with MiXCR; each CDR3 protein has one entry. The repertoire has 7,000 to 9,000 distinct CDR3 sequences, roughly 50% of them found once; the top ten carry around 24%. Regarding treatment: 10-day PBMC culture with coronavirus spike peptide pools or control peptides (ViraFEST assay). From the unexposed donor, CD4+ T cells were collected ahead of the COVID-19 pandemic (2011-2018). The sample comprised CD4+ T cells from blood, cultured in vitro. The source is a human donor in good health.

CDR3: CASKAGGGTGELFF. DNA of the CDR3: TGCGCCAGCAAGGCGGGGGGCGGCACCGGGGAGCTGTTTTTT. The rearrangement joins TRBV10-2 to TRBJ2-2, with 8 bases fitting TRBD2. V lost 7 bases to trimming and J lost 4 bases; unmatched junction nucleotides: 5. The length of the CDR3 is 14 residues. In germline, CDR1 is WSHSY, CDR2 SAAADI.

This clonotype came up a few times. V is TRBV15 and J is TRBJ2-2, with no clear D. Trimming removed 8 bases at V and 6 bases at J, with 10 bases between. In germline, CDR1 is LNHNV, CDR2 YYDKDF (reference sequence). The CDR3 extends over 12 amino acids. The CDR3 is CATGERPGELFF. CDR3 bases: TGTGCCACCGGAGAGAGACCCGGGGAGCTGTTTTTT.

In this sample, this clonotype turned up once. CDR3 sequence: CASSENGGGYTF. CDR3 DNA sequence: TGTGCCAGCAGTGAAAACGGGGGGGGCTACACCTTC. This rearrangement joins TRBV2 to TRBJ1-2; D is possibly TRBD1 (5 bases). The CDR3 is 12 amino acids. Germline lookup yields CDR1 SNHLY and CDR2 FYNNEI. V shed 2 bases and J shed 8 bases, with 9 bases lying between them.

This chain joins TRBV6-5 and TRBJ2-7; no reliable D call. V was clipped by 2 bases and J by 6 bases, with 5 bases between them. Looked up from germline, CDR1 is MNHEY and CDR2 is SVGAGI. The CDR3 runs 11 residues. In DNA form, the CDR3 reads TGTGCCAGCAGTTACCTCGGCGAGCAGTACTTC. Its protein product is CASSYLGEQYF.

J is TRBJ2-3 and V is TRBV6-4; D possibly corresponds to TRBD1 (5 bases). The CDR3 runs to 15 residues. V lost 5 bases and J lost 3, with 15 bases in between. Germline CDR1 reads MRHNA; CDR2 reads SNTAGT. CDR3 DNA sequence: TGTGCCAGCAGTAAAAAAGTGAAGGGGACAGATACGCAGTATTTT. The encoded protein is CASSKKVKGTDTQYF.